The following is a T cell receptor beta chain sequence with its context. The sample comes from a study of kidney transplant recipient with SARS-CoV-2 infection. TCRdb re-derived calls from the reads in MiXCR, one entry per CDR3 protein. The data show about 250,000 distinct CDR3 sequences, with roughly 26% seen just once and roughly 7.3% held by the top ten. This CDR3 is built from 17 residues. Germline-derived CDR1 and CDR2 are LNHDA and SQIVND (reference sequence). V was pared by 5 bases and J by 4 bases, with 23 bases between. The sequenced sample was a blood sample, obtained at baseline and between days 110 and 120 from a kidney transplant recipient. This TCR came from a male patient aged 30 to 39 who had COVID-19 and was a kidney transplant recipient. The graft donor may have contributed some T cells. V gene TRBV19 combines with J gene TRBJ1-2; tentatively, D is TRBD1 (5 bases). For the CDR3, the DNA is TGTGCCAGTAGTTCGAAATGGACAAATCGAAGGACCTATGGCTACACCTTC. Its translation is CASSSKWTNRRTYGYTF.